Listed below are T cell receptor beta chains from one sample, sequenced in a study of blood T cell repertoires in COVID-19. Produced via immunoSEQ multiplex PCR; TCRdb's table is partial and in-frame only. The repertoire consists of about 200,000 clones, with 65% to 90% occurring once and the leading ten covering approximately 6.1%. What was sequenced was peripheral blood. These receptors originate from a man aged 80 or over with acute or convalescent COVID-19. CDR3s include the opening cysteine and the closing phenylalanine or tryptophan. A D gene is named only where the DNA matches it firmly. Part of the rows lack a size; the others show once, few, many or a class for expanded clones.

TRBD2 TRBJ2-1 - TRBV18 TGTGCCAGCTCACCGAGACTAGCGGGGGACAATGAGCAGTTCTTC CASSPRLAGDNEQFF
TRBD1 TRBJ2-5 once TRBV7-2 TGTGCCAGCGCGACAGGGGCCCACCAAGAGACCCAGTACTTC CASATGAHQETQYF
- TRBJ2-7 - TRBV10-2 TGCGCCAGCAGTGAGTCGGGAATCGGGAGTGGGAACTACGAGCAGTACTTC CASSESGIGSGNYEQYF
TRBD2 TRBJ2-7 once TRBV3-1/TRBV3-2 TGTGCCAGCAGCCAAGATGGGACTAGAAACGAGCAGTACTTC CASSQDGTRNEQYF
- TRBJ2-2 - TRBV6-5 TGTGCCAGCACGGCGGCGAACACCGGGGAGCTGTTTTTT CASTAANTGELFF
- TRBJ1-3 few TRBV6-6 TGTGCCAGCAGGGCCATCGGACTGACTGGAAACACCATATATTTT CASRAIGLTGNTIYF
- TRBJ1-5 - TRBV18 TGTGCCAGCTCACCACTCGGTCAGGGTAGCAATCAGCCCCAGCATTTT CASSPLGQGSNQPQHF
- TRBJ1-1 once TRBV7-8 TGTGCCAGCAGCTTAGAACCCCCGGGGTTGGCCACTGAAGCTTTCTTT CASSLEPPGLATEAFF
- TRBJ1-1 - TRBV6-2/TRBV6-3 TGTGCCAGCAGTTCCGTCTCAGGGGCCGAAGCTTTCTTT CASSSVSGAEAFF
- TRBJ2-6 once TRBV5-1 TGCGCCAGCAGCTTGTATGGGCAAACTCCGGCTGGGGCCAACGTCCTGACTTTC CASSLYGQTPAGANVLTF
- TRBJ1-1 - TRBV6-5 TGTGCCAGCAGTTACTCCAGGGTTGACACTGAAGCTTTCTTT CASSYSRVDTEAFF
TRBD2 TRBJ2-2 - TRBV5-4 TGTGCCAGCATCTCCGGGGATGTAGCGGGAGGGACCGGGGAGCTGTTTTTT CASISGDVAGGTGELFF
TRBD1 TRBJ1-6 once TRBV6-5 TGTGCCAGCAGTTACGACAGGGCCTATAATTCACCCCTCCACTTT CASSYDRAYNSPLHF
TRBD2 TRBJ2-5 - TRBV5-1 TGCGCCAGCAGCTTGACTAGCGTGGGAGAGACCCAGTACTTC CASSLTSVGETQYF
- TRBJ1-2 - TRBV6-5 TGTGCCAGCAGCTCTACAGGGCGCGCGTATGGCTACACCTTC CASSSTGRAYGYTF
- TRBJ2-1 - TRBV24-1 TGTGCCACCAGTGAGGGACTAGGGGGCCATGAGCAGTTCTTC CATSEGLGGHEQFF
TRBD1 TRBJ2-7 few TRBV27 TGTGCCAGCAGTTTAGACAGGGCTGGAGAGCAGTACTTC CASSLDRAGEQYF
- TRBJ2-7 - TRBV25-1 TGTGCCAGCTTACAGGTGGGCTCCTACGAGCAGTACTTC CASLQVGSYEQYF
TRBD1 TRBJ2-3 - TRBV11-2 TGTGCCAGCAGCTTAGCTGGGACAGGTACAGATACGCAGTATTTT CASSLAGTGTDTQYF
- TRBJ1-5 once TRBV19 TGTGCCAGTAGCGCCGACAGGACTCAGCCCCAGCATTTT CASSADRTQPQHF
- TRBJ1-5 - TRBV7-2 TGTGCCAGCAGCTTAACGGCAGGGAATCAGCCCCAGCATTTT CASSLTAGNQPQHF
- TRBJ1-3 few TRBV4-3 TGCGCCAGCAGCCAAGATCCTACCTCTGGAAACACCATATATTTT CASSQDPTSGNTIYF
- TRBJ2-1 - TRBV3-1/TRBV3-2 TGTGCCAGCAGCCAAGTTGGGCAGGGGCTCTACAATGAGCAGTTCTTC CASSQVGQGLYNEQFF
TRBD1 TRBJ1-5 - TRBV28 TGTGCCGGAGGACAGGGAAATCAGCCCCAGCATTTT CAGGQGNQPQHF
- TRBJ1-6 - TRBV7-9 TGTGCCAGCAGCTTAATAGGAGGACCGGGTTCACCCCTCCACTTT CASSLIGGPGSPLHF
- TRBJ1-5 - TRBV24-1 TGTGCCACCAGTGATTCCCGGGGTTCAGATCAGCCCCAGCATTTT CATSDSRGSDQPQHF
- TRBJ1-2 - TRBV5-5 TGTGCCAGCAGCTTGGCAGGGAACTATGGCTACACCTTC CASSLAGNYGYTF
TRBD2 TRBJ2-3 - TRBV27 TGTGCCAGCAGTCGAGACGGACTAGCGGCAGATACGCAGTATTTT CASSRDGLAADTQYF
TRBD2 TRBJ2-3 once TRBV18 TGTGCCAGCTCACACGAGCGGGGAACCACAGATACGCAGTATTTT CASSHERGTTDTQYF
TRBD1 TRBJ2-6 - TRBV28 TGTGCCAGCAGTTTACAGGGGGCTGGGGCCAACGTCCTGACTTTC CASSLQGAGANVLTF
- TRBJ2-2 - TRBV7-6 TGTGCCAGCAGCGTCACAGGACAAACGAGGACCGGGGAGCTGTTTTTT CASSVTGQTRTGELFF
TRBD1 TRBJ2-7 - TRBV5-5 TGTGCCAGCAGCGCTCTACAGGGGTCCTACGAGCAGTACTTC CASSALQGSYEQYF
- TRBJ2-3 - TRBV7-3 TGTGCCAGCAGCTTTTTTCCGGCGGGAACAGATACGCAGTATTTT CASSFFPAGTDTQYF
- TRBJ1-3 - TRBV20-1 TGCAGTGCTAGTACCGGGACACACTCTGGAAACACCATATATTTT CSASTGTHSGNTIYF
- TRBJ2-6 - TRBV19 TGTGCCAGTAGTATAGGGGCTTCTGGGGCCAACGTCCTGACTTTC CASSIGASGANVLTF
TRBD1 TRBJ1-3 many TRBV4-3 TGCGCCAGCAGCCAGGACAGGGAATTCTCTGGAAACACCATATATTTT CASSQDREFSGNTIYF
TRBD2 TRBJ2-3 - TRBV30 TGTGCCCGGGGGACTAGCGGGAGCCGCGGGGATACGCAGTATTTT CARGTSGSRGDTQYF
TRBD2 TRBJ2-3 - TRBV19 TGTGCCAGTAGTATAGATCCCCTGACTAGCGGGAAAGAAGATACGCAGTATTTT CASSIDPLTSGKEDTQYF
TRBD2 TRBJ2-3 - TRBV5-4 TGTGCCAGCAGCTTGACTAGCGGGAGAACAGATACGCAGTATTTT CASSLTSGRTDTQYF
- TRBJ2-5 - TRBV3-1/TRBV3-2 TGTGCCAGCAGCCAAGATAGCGGTACACAAGAGACCCAGTACTTC CASSQDSGTQETQYF
- TRBJ2-5 - TRBV18 TGTGCCAGCTCACTAACAGAGTACCAGTACTTC CASSLTEYQYF
TRBD1 TRBJ2-1 - TRBV5-1 TGCGCCAGCAGCTTGGCCTCCGGGACAGGGTACAATGAGCAGTTCTTC CASSLASGTGYNEQFF
- TRBJ1-6 - TRBV19 TGTGCCAGTAGTATCAGCATTTGGAGCTCCTATAATTCACCCCTCCACTTT CASSISIWSSYNSPLHF
- TRBJ2-3 - TRBV10-3 TGTGCCATCAGTGAGTCGTACACAGATACGCAGTATTTT CAISESYTDTQYF
- TRBJ1-5 - TRBV27 TGTGCCAGCAGTTTCGGCAGGGGCATTAGTCAGCCCCAGCATTTT CASSFGRGISQPQHF
TRBD2 TRBJ2-3 - TRBV5-1 TGCGCCAGCAGCCGGGGACTAGCGGGAGGGCCGGGCACAGATACGCAGTATTTT CASSRGLAGGPGTDTQYF
- TRBJ1-5 - TRBV20-1 TGCAGTGCTAGTATCCCAGGGAGGTCAAGCAATCAGCCCCAGCATTTT CSASIPGRSSNQPQHF
TRBD2 TRBJ2-3 - TRBV11-1 TGTGCCAGCAGCTTACGCCTAGCGGGAGACCCAGATACGCAGTATTTT CASSLRLAGDPDTQYF
- TRBJ2-3 - TRBV15 TGTGCCACCAGCAAAAGGACTCTCACAGATACGCAGTATTTT CATSKRTLTDTQYF
- TRBJ1-6 - TRBV3-1/TRBV3-2 TGTGCCAGCAGCCACAGGACAGCTTCCCTTTCACCCCTCCACTTT CASSHRTASLSPLHF
- TRBJ2-1 - TRBV10-2 TGCGCCAGCAGTGAGACCCCTCCAGCGGAACCTAACAATGAGCAGTTCTTC CASSETPPAEPNNEQFF
TRBD1 TRBJ1-2 - TRBV30 TGTGCCTGGAGGGCGGACAGGGGGATCTATGGCTACACCTTC CAWRADRGIYGYTF
TRBD1 TRBJ1-1 few TRBV4-3 TGCGCCAGCAGCCAAATAGGACAGGGAAACACTGAAGCTTTCTTT CASSQIGQGNTEAFF
- TRBJ1-5 once TRBV18 TGTGCCAGCTCACCACCCGGGGGACAGCCCCAGCATTTT CASSPPGGQPQHF
- TRBJ1-6 - TRBV18 TGTGCCAGCTCACCAAGCGTTGGGAATTCACCCCTCCACTTT CASSPSVGNSPLHF
TRBD2 TRBJ2-1 - TRBV5-1 TGCGCCAGCAGCTTGGCTCCGGGACTAGCGGGAGGACCCAGCTCCTACAATGAGCAGTTCTTC CASSLAPGLAGGPSSYNEQFF
TRBD2 TRBJ2-1 - TRBV11-2 TGTGCCAGCAGCTCGAAGCACCTGCTAGCGGGGGGGATCAATGAGCAGTTCTTC CASSSKHLLAGGINEQFF
- TRBJ2-3 - TRBV5-1 TGCGCCAGCAGCTTGCGTCCAGAACGCACAGATACGCAGTATTTT CASSLRPERTDTQYF